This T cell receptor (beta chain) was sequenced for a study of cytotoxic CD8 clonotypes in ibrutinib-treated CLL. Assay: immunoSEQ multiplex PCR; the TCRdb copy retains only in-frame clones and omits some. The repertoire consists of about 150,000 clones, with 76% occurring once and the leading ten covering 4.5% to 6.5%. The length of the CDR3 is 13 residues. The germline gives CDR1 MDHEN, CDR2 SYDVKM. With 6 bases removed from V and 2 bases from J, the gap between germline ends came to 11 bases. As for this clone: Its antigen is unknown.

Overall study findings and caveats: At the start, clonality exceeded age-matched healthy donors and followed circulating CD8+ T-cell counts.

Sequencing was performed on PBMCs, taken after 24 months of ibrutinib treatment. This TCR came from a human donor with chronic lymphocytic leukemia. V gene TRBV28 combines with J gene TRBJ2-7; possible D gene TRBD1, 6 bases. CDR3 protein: CASRQQGPYEQYF. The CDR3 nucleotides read TGTGCCAGCAGACAACAGGGTCCCTACGAGCAGTACTTC.